This T cell receptor (beta chain) emerged from a study of blood T cell repertoires in COVID-19. Background on the study: Sites in the United States, Italy and Spain provided acute and convalescent COVID-19 samples. T cells, B-cell-depleted T cells, or PBMCs provided the cDNA or gDNA that served as material.

The protocol was immunoSEQ multiplex PCR, while the TCRdb copy is restricted to in-frame clones and leaves out a portion. Of over 200,000 clones in the sample, approximately 84% are singletons; the top ten hold about a sixth. Sequencing used PBMCs or T cells enriched from blood (not recorded which). This receptor was taken from a man between 18 and 29 years old who had recovered from COVID-19.

The CDR3 DNA is TGTGCCAGTAGTGGGGTAGGCGGGACCACTGAAGCTTTCTTT. Translation gives CASSGVGGTTEAFF. The V call is TRBV19, the J call TRBJ1-1; possibly TRBD1 for D (5 bases). The CDR3 sequence is 14 residues long. CDR1 and CDR2 (germline): LNHDA, SQIVND (reference sequence). V lost 5 bases and J 4 bases, leaving 14 bases between the germline ends.